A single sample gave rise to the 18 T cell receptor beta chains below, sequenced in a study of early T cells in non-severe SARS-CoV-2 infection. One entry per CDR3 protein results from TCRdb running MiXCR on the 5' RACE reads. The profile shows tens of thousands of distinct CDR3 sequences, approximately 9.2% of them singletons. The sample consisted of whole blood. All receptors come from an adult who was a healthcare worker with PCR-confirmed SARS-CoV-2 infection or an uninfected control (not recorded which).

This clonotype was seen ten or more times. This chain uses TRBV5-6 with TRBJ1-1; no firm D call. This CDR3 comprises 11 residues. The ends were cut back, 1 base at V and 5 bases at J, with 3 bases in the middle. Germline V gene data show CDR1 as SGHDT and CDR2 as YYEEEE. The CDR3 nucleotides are TGTGCCAGCAGCTTGCAGACTGAAGCTTTCTTT. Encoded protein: CASSLQTEAFF.

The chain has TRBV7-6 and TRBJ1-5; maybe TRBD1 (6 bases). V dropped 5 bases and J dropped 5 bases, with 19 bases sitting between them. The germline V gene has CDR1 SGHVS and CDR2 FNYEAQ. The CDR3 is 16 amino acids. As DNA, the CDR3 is TGTGCCAGCAGCCCGGAGCAGGGGAATGCGGATCAGCCCCAGCATTTT. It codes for CASSPEQGNADQPQHF.

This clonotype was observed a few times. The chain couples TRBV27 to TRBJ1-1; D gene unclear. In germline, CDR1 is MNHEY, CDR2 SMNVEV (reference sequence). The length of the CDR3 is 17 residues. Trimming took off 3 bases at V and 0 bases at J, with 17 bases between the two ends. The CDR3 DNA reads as TGTGCCAGCAGTTTCCTTCGGGGTCCGACTTTGAACACTGAAGCTTTCTTT. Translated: CASSFLRGPTLNTEAFF.

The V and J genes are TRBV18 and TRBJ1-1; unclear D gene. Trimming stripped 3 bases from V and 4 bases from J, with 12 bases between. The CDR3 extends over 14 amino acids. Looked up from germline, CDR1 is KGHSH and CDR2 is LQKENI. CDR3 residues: CASSPVVPGTEAFF. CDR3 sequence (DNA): TGTGCCAGCTCACCCGTCGTCCCGGGCACTGAAGCTTTCTTT.

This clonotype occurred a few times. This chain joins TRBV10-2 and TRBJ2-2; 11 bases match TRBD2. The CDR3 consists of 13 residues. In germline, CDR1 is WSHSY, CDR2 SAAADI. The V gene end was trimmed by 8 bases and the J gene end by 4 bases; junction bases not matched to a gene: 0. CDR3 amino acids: CASLAGGTGELFF. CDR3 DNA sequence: TGCGCCAGCCTAGCGGGGGGCACCGGGGAGCTGTTTTTT.

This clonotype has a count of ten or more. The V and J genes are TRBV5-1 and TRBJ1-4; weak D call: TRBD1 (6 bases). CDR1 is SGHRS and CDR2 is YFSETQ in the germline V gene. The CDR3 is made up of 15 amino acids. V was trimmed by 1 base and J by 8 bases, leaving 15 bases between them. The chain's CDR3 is CASSLLGAVGEKLFF. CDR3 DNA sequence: TGCGCCAGCAGCTTGCTGGGGGCGGTAGGAGAAAAACTGTTTTTT.

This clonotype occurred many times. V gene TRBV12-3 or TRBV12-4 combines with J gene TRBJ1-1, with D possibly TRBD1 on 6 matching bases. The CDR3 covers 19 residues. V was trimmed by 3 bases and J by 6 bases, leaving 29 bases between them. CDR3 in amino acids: CASSFKYLLNRAVSAEAFF. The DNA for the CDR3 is TGTGCCAGCAGTTTTAAGTACCTACTAAACAGGGCGGTTAGTGCTGAAGCTTTCTTT.

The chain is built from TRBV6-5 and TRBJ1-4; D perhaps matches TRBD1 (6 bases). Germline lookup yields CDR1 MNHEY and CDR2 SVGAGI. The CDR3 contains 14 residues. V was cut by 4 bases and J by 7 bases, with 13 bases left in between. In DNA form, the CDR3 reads TGTGCCAGCAGTTTGATAGGGGGTGGTGAAAAACTGTTTTTT. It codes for CASSLIGGGEKLFF.

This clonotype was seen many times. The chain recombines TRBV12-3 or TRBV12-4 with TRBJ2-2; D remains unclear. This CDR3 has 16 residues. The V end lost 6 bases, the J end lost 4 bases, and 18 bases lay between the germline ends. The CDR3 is CASRPGLGLGTGELFF. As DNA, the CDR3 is TGTGCCAGCAGGCCGGGTCTCGGGCTAGGCACCGGGGAGCTGTTTTTT.

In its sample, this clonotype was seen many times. The CDR3 DNA sequence: TGTGCCAGCAGCTTACGGCCAGGATCCATGAACACTGAAGCTTTCTTT. This translates into CASSLRPGSMNTEAFF. The chain uses TRBV7-3 and TRBJ1-1; D is uncertain. The CDR3 contains 16 residues. The germline V gene has CDR1 SGHTA and CDR2 FQGTGA. Trimming removed 2 bases at V and 0 bases at J, with 13 bases between.

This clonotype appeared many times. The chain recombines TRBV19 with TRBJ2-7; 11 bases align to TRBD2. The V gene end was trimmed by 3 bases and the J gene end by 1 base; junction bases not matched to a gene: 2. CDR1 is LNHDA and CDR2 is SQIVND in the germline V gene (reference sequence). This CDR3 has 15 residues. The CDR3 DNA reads TGTGCCAGTAGTATTACTAGCGGGGGTTCCTACGAGCAGTACTTC. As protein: CASSITSGGSYEQYF.

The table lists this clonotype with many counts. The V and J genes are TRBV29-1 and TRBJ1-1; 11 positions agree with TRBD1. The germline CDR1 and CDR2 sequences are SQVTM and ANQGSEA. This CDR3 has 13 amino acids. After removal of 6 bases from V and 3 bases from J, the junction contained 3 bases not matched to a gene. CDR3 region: CSVGDRGYTEAFF. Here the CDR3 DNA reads TGCAGCGTGGGGGACAGGGGGTACACTGAAGCTTTCTTT.

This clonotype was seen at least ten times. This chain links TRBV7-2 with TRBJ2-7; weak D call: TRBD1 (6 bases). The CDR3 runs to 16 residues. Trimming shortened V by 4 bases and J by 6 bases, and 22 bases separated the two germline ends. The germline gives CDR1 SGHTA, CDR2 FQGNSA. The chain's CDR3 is CASSSGTRQAVGEQYF. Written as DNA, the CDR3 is TGTGCCAGCAGCTCTGGAACGAGACAGGCGGTCGGCGAGCAGTACTTC.

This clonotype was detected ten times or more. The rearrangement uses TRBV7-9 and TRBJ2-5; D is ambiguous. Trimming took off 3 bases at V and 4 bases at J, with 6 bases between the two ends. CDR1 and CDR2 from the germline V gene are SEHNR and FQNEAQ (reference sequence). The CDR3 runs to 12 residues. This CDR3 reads CASSLDGETQYF. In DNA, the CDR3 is TGTGCCAGCAGCTTGGACGGAGAGACCCAGTACTTC.

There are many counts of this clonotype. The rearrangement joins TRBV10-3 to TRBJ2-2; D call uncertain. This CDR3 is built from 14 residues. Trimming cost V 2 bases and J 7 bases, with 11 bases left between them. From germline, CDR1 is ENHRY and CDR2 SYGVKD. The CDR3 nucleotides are TGTGCCATCAGTGAGATCGTTTCGGGCGGGGAGCTGTTTTTT. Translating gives CAISEIVSGGELFF.

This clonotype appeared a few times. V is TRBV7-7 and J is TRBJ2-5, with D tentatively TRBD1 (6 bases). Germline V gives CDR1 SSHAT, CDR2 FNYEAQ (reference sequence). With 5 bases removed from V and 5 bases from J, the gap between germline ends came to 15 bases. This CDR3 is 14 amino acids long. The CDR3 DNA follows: TGTGCCAGCAGCCAGCTGACAGGACCGGAGACCCAGTACTTC. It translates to CASSQLTGPETQYF.

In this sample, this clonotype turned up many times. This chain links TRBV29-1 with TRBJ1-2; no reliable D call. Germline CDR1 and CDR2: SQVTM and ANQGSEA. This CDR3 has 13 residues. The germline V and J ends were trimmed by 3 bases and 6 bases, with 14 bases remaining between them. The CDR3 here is CSVDSGRKNGYTF. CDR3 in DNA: TGCAGCGTTGATTCCGGCAGGAAGAATGGCTACACCTTC.

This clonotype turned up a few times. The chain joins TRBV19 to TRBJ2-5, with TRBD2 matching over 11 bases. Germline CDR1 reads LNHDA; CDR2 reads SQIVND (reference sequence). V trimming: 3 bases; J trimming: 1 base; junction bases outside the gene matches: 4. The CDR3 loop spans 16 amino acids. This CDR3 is CASSIRLAGRQETQYF. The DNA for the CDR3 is TGTGCCAGTAGTATTCGACTAGCGGGGCGCCAAGAGACCCAGTACTTC.